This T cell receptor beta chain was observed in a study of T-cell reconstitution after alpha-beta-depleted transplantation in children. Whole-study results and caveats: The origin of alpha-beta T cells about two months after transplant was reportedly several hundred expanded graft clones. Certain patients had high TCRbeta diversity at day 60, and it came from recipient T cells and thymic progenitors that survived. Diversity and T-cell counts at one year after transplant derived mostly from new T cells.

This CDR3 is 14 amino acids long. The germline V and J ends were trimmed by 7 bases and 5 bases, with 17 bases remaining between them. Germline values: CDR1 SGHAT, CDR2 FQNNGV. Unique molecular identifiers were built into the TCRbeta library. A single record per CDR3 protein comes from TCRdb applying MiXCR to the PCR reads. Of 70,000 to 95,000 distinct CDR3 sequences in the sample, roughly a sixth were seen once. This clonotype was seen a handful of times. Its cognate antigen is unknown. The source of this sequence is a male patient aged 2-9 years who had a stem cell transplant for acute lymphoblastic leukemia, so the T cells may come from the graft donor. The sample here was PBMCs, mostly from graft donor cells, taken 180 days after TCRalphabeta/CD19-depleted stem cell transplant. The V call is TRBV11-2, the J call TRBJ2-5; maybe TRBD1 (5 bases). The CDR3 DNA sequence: TGTGCCAGCAACCAAAGGGGCAGGGTGGAGACCCAGTACTTC. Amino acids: CASNQRGRVETQYF.